The clone carrying this T cell receptor beta chain was observed many times. Its antigen is unidentified. RNA transcripts were the template, and TCR beta CDR3 regions were amplified from them. A first-round RT-PCR used HTBI primers, followed by a second-round multiplex PCR. Each CDR3 protein is one row after TCRdb ran MiXCR on the multiplex PCR reads. The table has over 500,000 distinct CDR3 sequences, 22% seen once. The stable label applied to hyperthyroidism with no ophthalmopathy within 18 months of follow-up. The record originates from a study of Graves' ophthalmopathy and Graves' hyperthyroidism. Study outcomes and limitations: The model flagged ophthalmopathy progression at about 71% sensitivity and less than 75% specificity. In blood, most expanded thyroid clonotypes above 0.001 frequency were also detected.

This CDR3 contains 11 residues. The receptor was derived from a woman under 30 with stable Graves' hyperthyroidism. Some clones in this sample may be carry-over from other donors' samples. The sample taken for sequencing was peripheral blood. The chain has TRBV12-3 or TRBV12-4 and TRBJ2-7, with D possibly being TRBD2 (6 bases). CDR3 bases: TGTGCGAGCGGGCAGGGAGGAGAGCAGTACTTC. Its protein is CASGQGGEQYF.